The rows below give T cell receptor beta chains drawn from one sample of a study of brain T cells in children with intractable seizures. TCRdb's copy holds only in-frame clones and misses some; the assay was immunoSEQ multiplex PCR. This sample has about 64,000 clones; around 95% occur once, and the top ten carry roughly 0.38%. Specimen: peripheral blood, collected at surgery. All receptors come from a boy younger than two with focal cortical dysplasia and intractable seizures. Both conserved end residues are part of each CDR3. Fields, in order: CDR3 DNA, CDR3 protein, clone size, V gene, D gene, J gene. The D gene is left open where the match is weak. Clone size, where shown, is once, few, many, or a class for clones that have expanded.

CDR3 DNA: TGTGCCAGTAGTATCGGAGGGCTCTATGGCTACACCTTC; CDR3 protein: CASSIGGLYGYTF; clone size: .; V gene: TRBV19; D gene: .; J gene: TRBJ1-2
CDR3 DNA: TGTGCCATCAACAGGGGACCTAATTCACCCCTCCACTTT; CDR3 protein: CAINRGPNSPLHF; clone size: .; V gene: TRBV28; D gene: TRBD1; J gene: TRBJ1-6
CDR3 DNA: TGTGCCAGCCGGGGACAGGGGACAGATACGCAGTATTTT; CDR3 protein: CASRGQGTDTQYF; clone size: .; V gene: TRBV28; D gene: TRBD1; J gene: TRBJ2-3
CDR3 DNA: TGCGCCAGCAGCTTGGGGCACCCTAATGAAGCTTTCTTT; CDR3 protein: CASSLGHPNEAFF; clone size: .; V gene: TRBV5-1; D gene: .; J gene: TRBJ1-1
CDR3 DNA: TGTGCCAGCACCCCCCCCGGGGGGAGCACTGAAGCTTTCTTT; CDR3 protein: CASTPPGGSTEAFF; clone size: .; V gene: TRBV27; D gene: .; J gene: TRBJ1-1
CDR3 DNA: TGTGCCAGCAGCCCGGGGGGTCTAGCCAAAAACATTCAGTACTTC; CDR3 protein: CASSPGGLAKNIQYF; clone size: .; V gene: TRBV3-1/TRBV3-2; D gene: TRBD2; J gene: TRBJ2-4
CDR3 DNA: TGTGCCATCAGGAGGGACAGGGAGAACACTGAAGCTTTCTTT; CDR3 protein: CAIRRDRENTEAFF; clone size: .; V gene: TRBV10-3; D gene: TRBD1; J gene: TRBJ1-1
CDR3 DNA: TGTGCCAGTAGTATAGGTACGGGAAAGTACACTGAAGCTTTCTTT; CDR3 protein: CASSIGTGKYTEAFF; clone size: .; V gene: TRBV19; D gene: .; J gene: TRBJ1-1
CDR3 DNA: TGTGCCAGCAGCTTCAGAGGGGCCCCCCAAGAGACCCAGTACTTC; CDR3 protein: CASSFRGAPQETQYF; clone size: .; V gene: TRBV11-2; D gene: .; J gene: TRBJ2-5
CDR3 DNA: TGTGCCAGCAGTTTAGGGGCTTCACCCCTCCACTTT; CDR3 protein: CASSLGASPLHF; clone size: .; V gene: TRBV12-3/TRBV12-4; D gene: .; J gene: TRBJ1-6
CDR3 DNA: TGTGCCAGCAGCTTGCGGACAGGGGGCGAAAAACTGTTTTTT; CDR3 protein: CASSLRTGGEKLFF; clone size: .; V gene: TRBV5-4; D gene: TRBD1; J gene: TRBJ1-4
CDR3 DNA: TGTGCCAGCAGTGAAACAGGGAACACTGAAGCTTTCTTT; CDR3 protein: CASSETGNTEAFF; clone size: .; V gene: TRBV6-1; D gene: .; J gene: TRBJ1-1
CDR3 DNA: TGCGCCAGCAGCCAAGATGTCGGTTCCTACGAGCAGTACTTC; CDR3 protein: CASSQDVGSYEQYF; clone size: .; V gene: TRBV4-3; D gene: .; J gene: TRBJ2-7
CDR3 DNA: TGTGCCAGTAGAGTTAGCGGGAAGAACTACGAGCAGTACTTC; CDR3 protein: CASRVSGKNYEQYF; clone size: .; V gene: TRBV19; D gene: TRBD2; J gene: TRBJ2-7
CDR3 DNA: TGTGCCAGCAGCCAGTCCGGCGGAGGCCGGGAGCTGTTTTTT; CDR3 protein: CASSQSGGGRELFF; clone size: .; V gene: TRBV14; D gene: .; J gene: TRBJ2-2
CDR3 DNA: TGTGCCAGCAGCGGAACCTCCCAGCGGTCCGCAAGGGTGCAGTACTTC; CDR3 protein: CASSGTSQRSARVQYF; clone size: .; V gene: TRBV21-1; D gene: .; J gene: TRBJ2-7
CDR3 DNA: TGTGCCAGCAGCTCTACCCGGGGGGCAGAGACCCAGTACTTC; CDR3 protein: CASSSTRGAETQYF; clone size: .; V gene: TRBV28; D gene: .; J gene: TRBJ2-5
CDR3 DNA: TGTGCCAGCAGCCTGGGAGGTACCGACTGGGGCAATGAGCAGTTCTTC; CDR3 protein: CASSLGGTDWGNEQFF; clone size: .; V gene: TRBV13; D gene: .; J gene: TRBJ2-1
CDR3 DNA: TGTGCTAGTGGTTTGTTTACAGGGGGCTGGGAGACCCAGTACTTC; CDR3 protein: CASGLFTGGWETQYF; clone size: .; V gene: TRBV12-5; D gene: TRBD1; J gene: TRBJ2-5
CDR3 DNA: TGTGCCAGCAGCCTTACCGGGACAGGGGGTTTCACCGGGGAGCTGTTTTTT; CDR3 protein: CASSLTGTGGFTGELFF; clone size: .; V gene: TRBV3-1/TRBV3-2; D gene: TRBD1; J gene: TRBJ2-2
CDR3 DNA: TGCGCCAGCAGGACGGGTCCCGCCGGGGAGCTGTTTTTT; CDR3 protein: CASRTGPAGELFF; clone size: .; V gene: TRBV5-1; D gene: .; J gene: TRBJ2-2
CDR3 DNA: TGTGCCAGCAGCCCCCCGCGGGCGAAGTTAATTGGCTACACCTTC; CDR3 protein: CASSPPRAKLIGYTF; clone size: .; V gene: TRBV14; D gene: .; J gene: TRBJ1-2
CDR3 DNA: TGCGCCAGCAGCCAAGTAAGGGGACAGCCCCAGCATTTT; CDR3 protein: CASSQVRGQPQHF; clone size: .; V gene: TRBV4-1; D gene: .; J gene: TRBJ1-5
CDR3 DNA: TGTGCCAGCAGTATCTGGACGGCCGAAAACTACGAGCAGTACTTC; CDR3 protein: CASSIWTAENYEQYF; clone size: .; V gene: TRBV6-5; D gene: .; J gene: TRBJ2-7
CDR3 DNA: TGTGCCAGCAGCTTAGGACCCTCTGGAAACACCATATATTTT; CDR3 protein: CASSLGPSGNTIYF; clone size: .; V gene: TRBV11-3; D gene: .; J gene: TRBJ1-3
CDR3 DNA: TGTGCCAGCAGTAGGGGTTTCGCTGGAAACACCATATATTTT; CDR3 protein: CASSRGFAGNTIYF; clone size: .; V gene: TRBV6-5; D gene: .; J gene: TRBJ1-3
CDR3 DNA: TGTGCCAGCAGCACCGAGGGACAGGGGCCCAGGTATTTT; CDR3 protein: CASSTEGQGPRYF; clone size: .; V gene: TRBV7-2; D gene: TRBD1; J gene: TRBJ2-3
CDR3 DNA: TGTGCCAGCTCACCCGGGTCTAGCTCTGGAAACACCATATATTTT; CDR3 protein: CASSPGSSSGNTIYF; clone size: .; V gene: TRBV18; D gene: .; J gene: TRBJ1-3
CDR3 DNA: TGTGCCAGCAGCTTTGGAGAGACCCAGTACTTC; CDR3 protein: CASSFGETQYF; clone size: .; V gene: TRBV5-6; D gene: .; J gene: TRBJ2-5
CDR3 DNA: TGTGCCAGCAGCTTAGCCGGTGGCTATGGCTACACCTTC; CDR3 protein: CASSLAGGYGYTF; clone size: .; V gene: TRBV7-2; D gene: .; J gene: TRBJ1-2
CDR3 DNA: TGTGCCAGCACCTTGGGACGGAAAGAAAACACTGAAGCTTTCTTT; CDR3 protein: CASTLGRKENTEAFF; clone size: .; V gene: TRBV21-1; D gene: .; J gene: TRBJ1-1
CDR3 DNA: TGTGCCACCAGTGACCCGACTAACCCTCGCACAGATACGCAGTATTTT; CDR3 protein: CATSDPTNPRTDTQYF; clone size: .; V gene: TRBV24-1; D gene: .; J gene: TRBJ2-3
CDR3 DNA: TGTGCCAGTACCCCCGGTTTGTGGGGTCCACTGATGAACACTGAAGCTTTCTTT; CDR3 protein: CASTPGLWGPLMNTEAFF; clone size: .; V gene: TRBV19; D gene: .; J gene: TRBJ1-1
CDR3 DNA: TGCGCCAGCAGCCAAGATAAGAGGGGCTTTGGGGAAAAACTGTTTTTT; CDR3 protein: CASSQDKRGFGEKLFF; clone size: .; V gene: TRBV4-1; D gene: .; J gene: TRBJ1-4
CDR3 DNA: TGTGCCAGCAGCCAAGACCCCTCCCTAGCGGGGGTGGAGACCCAGTACTTC; CDR3 protein: CASSQDPSLAGVETQYF; clone size: .; V gene: TRBV14; D gene: TRBD2; J gene: TRBJ2-5
CDR3 DNA: TGTGCCAGCAGTCTAGAGGACACCCAGCATTTT; CDR3 protein: CASSLEDTQHF; clone size: .; V gene: TRBV12-3/TRBV12-4; D gene: .; J gene: TRBJ1-5
CDR3 DNA: TGTGCCAGCAGCCAAGGAGTTCCTAATGAGCAGTTCTTC; CDR3 protein: CASSQGVPNEQFF; clone size: .; V gene: TRBV3-1/TRBV3-2; D gene: .; J gene: TRBJ2-1
CDR3 DNA: TGTGCCAGCAGTATTACACAGATCCGGAACACTGAAGCTTTCTTT; CDR3 protein: CASSITQIRNTEAFF; clone size: .; V gene: TRBV27; D gene: .; J gene: TRBJ1-1
CDR3 DNA: TGTGCCAGTAGACAGGGAAGGAATGAGCAGTTCTTC; CDR3 protein: CASRQGRNEQFF; clone size: .; V gene: TRBV19; D gene: .; J gene: TRBJ2-1
CDR3 DNA: TGTGCCAGCAGCTCCAAGCGACTAGCGGGGCTCTACGAGCAGTACTTC; CDR3 protein: CASSSKRLAGLYEQYF; clone size: .; V gene: TRBV7-8; D gene: TRBD2; J gene: TRBJ2-7
CDR3 DNA: TGTGCCAGCAGTTCGACAGGGTACAGGTACTTC; CDR3 protein: CASSSTGYRYF; clone size: few; V gene: TRBV6-2/TRBV6-3; D gene: TRBD1; J gene: TRBJ2-7
CDR3 DNA: TGTGCCAGCAGCCAAGTGGGCGTTTCGAACACCGGGGAGCTGTTTTTT; CDR3 protein: CASSQVGVSNTGELFF; clone size: .; V gene: TRBV3-1/TRBV3-2; D gene: .; J gene: TRBJ2-2
CDR3 DNA: TGTGCCAGCAGCCAACGATGGACCGGGATTAATGAGCAGTTCTTC; CDR3 protein: CASSQRWTGINEQFF; clone size: .; V gene: TRBV3-1/TRBV3-2; D gene: .; J gene: TRBJ2-1
CDR3 DNA: TGCAGCGTCGGGACAAACTATGGCTACACCTTC; CDR3 protein: CSVGTNYGYTF; clone size: .; V gene: TRBV29-1; D gene: .; J gene: TRBJ1-2
CDR3 DNA: TGTGCCATCAGTGAGTCGTACAATGAGCAGTTCTTC; CDR3 protein: CAISESYNEQFF; clone size: .; V gene: TRBV10-3; D gene: .; J gene: TRBJ2-1
CDR3 DNA: TGTGCCAGCAAACCCGGCCAGGGTGTGAGCAAAAACATTCAGTACTTC; CDR3 protein: CASKPGQGVSKNIQYF; clone size: .; V gene: TRBV2; D gene: .; J gene: TRBJ2-4